This passage covers 25 T cell receptor beta chains from one sample sequenced in a study of blood T cell repertoires in COVID-19. Clones were read by immunoSEQ multiplex PCR, and TCRdb kept only the in-frame ones, dropping some. The data hold around 250,000 clones, with 75% to 90% observed a single time. Sequenced material: PBMCs or T cells enriched from blood (not recorded which). All receptors come from a woman between 45 and 65 years old who had recovered from COVID-19.

The chain links TRBV6-5 to TRBJ1-3; D is unclear. V gave up 0 bases and J gave up 4 bases, with 13 bases separating them. CDR1 is MNHEY, CDR2 SVGAGI, per germline. The length of the CDR3 is 16 residues. The CDR3 spells CASSYSAPGSGNTIYF. In DNA form, the CDR3 reads TGTGCCAGCAGTTACTCGGCCCCGGGGAGCGGAAACACCATATATTTT.

This chain links TRBV2 with TRBJ1-1; D may be TRBD1 (5 bases). The germline V and J ends were trimmed by 6 bases and 1 base, with 9 bases remaining between them. Germline loops: CDR1 SNHLY, CDR2 FYNNEI. This CDR3 comprises 13 residues. CDR3 protein: CASSAGGNTEAFF. The CDR3 nucleotides are TGTGCCAGCAGCGCGGGGGGGAACACTGAAGCTTTCTTT.

The V gene is TRBV6-5, the J gene TRBJ2-5; 7 positions match TRBD1. The CDR3 loop spans 16 amino acids. Germline V gene sequence: CDR1 MNHEY, CDR2 SVGAGI. J lost 3 bases, V lost 0 bases, and 7 bases had no gene match. CDR3 nucleotides: TGTGCCAGCAGTTACTCGGTAGGGGGCGAGAAAGAGACCCAGTACTTC. Residues: CASSYSVGGEKETQYF.

V and J are TRBV4-1 and TRBJ2-1; D ambiguous. The ends were cut back, 1 base at V and 8 bases at J, with 6 bases in the middle. The germline V gene has CDR1 MGHRA and CDR2 YSYEKL. The CDR3 runs to 12 residues. The CDR3 region is CASSQGIDEQFF. The CDR3 DNA reads TGCGCCAGCAGCCAAGGAATAGATGAGCAGTTCTTC.

The J gene is TRBJ2-3, the V gene TRBV9, with TRBD2 matching 10 bases. V lost 4 bases and J lost 5; bases outside the gene matches: 16. Germline V gene lookup returns CDR1 SGDLS and CDR2 YYNGEE. The CDR3 is 18 residues long. The DNA of the CDR3 is TGTGCCAGCAGCCCACGCCTAACGAACAGCGGGAGGGGAGATACGCAGTATTTT. This sequence encodes CASSPRLTNSGRGDTQYF.

The genes are TRBV27 and TRBJ2-5, with D possibly being TRBD2 (5 bases). The V end lost 6 bases, the J end lost 1 base, and 27 bases lay between the germline ends. Per germline, CDR1 MNHEY and CDR2 SMNVEV (reference sequence). The CDR3 is 19 amino acids. CDR3 nucleotide sequence: TGTGCCAGCAGCCCCGAGGGTTTCGATTTTATCATCCCCCAAGAGACCCAGTACTTC. Its translation: CASSPEGFDFIIPQETQYF.

V and J are TRBV5-6 and TRBJ1-4; D gene uncertain. This CDR3 is 14 amino acids long. The germline V gene has CDR1 SGHDT and CDR2 YYEEEE. Trimming cost V 1 base and J 8 bases, with 12 bases left between them. CDR3 DNA: TGTGCCAGCAGCTTGTCGGGAGTCAAGGAAAAACTGTTTTTT. It specifies CASSLSGVKEKLFF.

This clone has just one count. The chain carries TRBV19 and TRBJ2-2, with no clear D. Germline CDR1 is LNHDA and CDR2 is SQIVND (reference sequence). V dropped 6 bases and J dropped 4 bases, with 9 bases sitting between them. The CDR3 is 13 residues long. The CDR3 bases are TGTGCCAGTAGCACATCGCTCACCGGGGAGCTGTTTTTT. This encodes CASSTSLTGELFF.

This chain links TRBV4-2 with TRBJ1-2, with D perhaps TRBD1 (5 bases). CDR1 is LGHNA and CDR2 is YNFKEQ in the germline V gene. Trimming stripped 0 bases from V and 6 bases from J, with 17 bases between. CDR3 length: 16 amino acids. CDR3 amino acids: CASSQDLVQGGHGYTF. The DNA for the CDR3 is TGTGCCAGCAGCCAAGATCTTGTGCAGGGAGGACATGGCTACACCTTC.

V usage is TRBV19 and J usage is TRBJ1-1; 8 bases are shared with TRBD1. CDR1 and CDR2 (germline): LNHDA, SQIVND (reference sequence). The CDR3 has 15 amino acids. With 1 base clipped from V and 4 bases from J, the junction kept 5 bases outside the gene matches. CDR3 nucleotide sequence: TGTGCCAGTAGTATAGGGACAGGGCACGTCACTGAAGCTTTCTTT. As protein: CASSIGTGHVTEAFF.

The rearrangement joins TRBV19 to TRBJ2-2; 9 nucleotides agree with TRBD1. Per the germline V gene, CDR1 is LNHDA and CDR2 is SQIVND (reference sequence). The CDR3 totals 13 residues. The trim removed 11 bases at V and 5 bases at J, leaving 6 bases unmatched. CDR3 DNA: TGTGCCGGGGCCGGGACAGGGACCGGGGAGCTGTTTTTT. It codes for CAGAGTGTGELFF.

The chain combines TRBV28 with TRBJ1-2; D perhaps matches TRBD1 (6 bases). V was shortened by 5 bases and J by 6 bases, with 13 bases between the two germline ends. The germline V gene has CDR1 MDHEN and CDR2 SYDVKM. This CDR3 is built from 13 residues. The CDR3 region has the DNA TGTGCCAGCAGTGTAACAGGGTTAGATGGCTACACCTTC. This sequence encodes CASSVTGLDGYTF.

V is TRBV6-1 and J is TRBJ1-1, with D tentatively TRBD1 (5 bases). The CDR3 extends over 12 amino acids. Trimming stripped 3 bases from V and 7 bases from J, with 9 bases between. Germline values: CDR1 MNHNS, CDR2 SASEGT. In DNA form, the CDR3 reads TGTGCCAGCAGTGACCAGGGAAGTGAAGCTTTCTTT. Translated, it gives CASSDQGSEAFF.

The chain joins TRBV7-2 to TRBJ2-3; 8 bases line up with TRBD2. In germline, CDR1 is SGHTA, CDR2 FQGNSA. V trimming: 3 bases; J trimming: 0 bases; junction bases outside the gene matches: 5. The length of the CDR3 is 16 residues. DNA for the CDR3: TGTGCCAGCAGCTTGTGGTCTAGCGGGAGCACAGATACGCAGTATTTT. Translated: CASSLWSSGSTDTQYF. Looking up the rest from reference TRBV7-2 and TRBJ2-3 gives the full variable domain: GAGVSQSPSNKVTEKGKDVELRCDPISGHTALYWYRQSLGQGLEFLIYFQGNSAPDKSGLPSDRFSAERTGGSVSTLTIQRTQQEDSAVYLCASSLWSSGSTDTQYFGPGTRLTVL.

There are a few counts of this clone. The V and J genes are TRBV5-1 and TRBJ1-2; 8 nucleotides match TRBD1. There are 13 residues in the CDR3. The ends lost 6 bases at V and 2 bases at J; junction bases unmatched: 3. Germline V lookup: CDR1 SGHRS, CDR2 YFSETQ. CDR3 protein: CASTRGPNYGYTF. The CDR3 DNA follows: TGCGCCAGCACCAGGGGGCCAAACTATGGCTACACCTTC.

The gene calls are TRBV7-8 and TRBJ2-7; no clear D. There are 13 residues in the CDR3. Germline CDR1 reads SGHVS; CDR2 reads FQNEAQ. V shed 0 bases and J shed 0 bases, with 3 bases lying between them. The CDR3 is CASSLAYSYEQYF. For the CDR3, the DNA is TGTGCCAGCAGCTTAGCGTACTCCTACGAGCAGTACTTC.

This clone came up once. This chain links TRBV6-5 with TRBJ1-1; weak D call: TRBD1 (5 bases). Germline loops: CDR1 MNHEY, CDR2 SVGAGI. V was trimmed by 1 base and J by 0 bases, leaving 9 bases between them. The CDR3 length is 15 residues. CDR3 in amino acids: CASSYWGDLNTEAFF. The CDR3 DNA reads as TGTGCCAGCAGTTACTGGGGGGACTTGAACACTGAAGCTTTCTTT.

The gene calls are TRBV6-5 and TRBJ1-3; D is uncertain. CDR1 and CDR2 from the germline V gene are MNHEY and SVGAGI. V dropped 5 bases and J dropped 0 bases, with 8 bases sitting between them. This CDR3 spans 14 amino acids. CDR3 in amino acids: CASSPGSSGNTIYF. The DNA for the CDR3 is TGTGCCAGCAGTCCCGGGAGCTCTGGAAACACCATATATTTT.

The table lists this clone with a few counts. The chain has TRBV5-1 and TRBJ2-3; D remains unclear. The ends were cut back, 0 bases at V and 0 bases at J, with 11 bases in the middle. The CDR3 is made up of 16 amino acids. CDR1 is SGHRS, CDR2 YFSETQ, per germline. CDR3 sequence (DNA): TGCGCCAGCAGCTTGGAAGCGCCTTCTAGCACAGATACGCAGTATTTT. Encoded protein: CASSLEAPSSTDTQYF.

The V call is TRBV7-9, the J call TRBJ2-7; TRBD2 might be the D (5 bases). The CDR3 has 14 amino acids. CDR1 is SEHNR, CDR2 FQNEAQ, per germline (reference sequence). The ends were cut back, 2 bases at V and 0 bases at J, with 8 bases in the middle. As DNA, the CDR3 is TGTGCCAGCAGCTTAATTGGGAGCTCCTACGAGCAGTACTTC. This codes for CASSLIGSSYEQYF. Variable domain in full (rest from reference TRBV7-9 and TRBJ2-7): DTGVSQNPRHKITKRGQNVTFRCDPISEHNRLYWYRQTLGQGPEFLTYFQNEAQLEKSRLLSDRFSAERPKGSFSTLEIQRTEQGDSAMYLCASSLIGSSYEQYFGPGTRLTVT.

The chain employs TRBV6-5 and TRBJ2-1, with 13 bases fitting TRBD2. The V and J ends lost 4 bases and 11 bases, in that order; junction bases with no gene match: 2. The germline V gene has CDR1 MNHEY and CDR2 SVGAGI. The CDR3 has 13 residues. Here the CDR3 reads CASSLLAGGKQFF. In DNA, the CDR3 is TGTGCCAGCAGTTTACTAGCGGGAGGGAAGCAGTTCTTC.

The rearrangement uses TRBV21-1 and TRBJ1-4; the table assigns TRBD1, which was not confirmed against the DNA. TRBV21-1 is labeled a pseudogene. The CDR3 covers 19 residues. The CDR3 protein is CASSKLKFSQVYINEKLFF. The DNA of the CDR3 is TGTGCCAGCAGCAAACTTAAATTCTCACAGGTTTACATTAATGAAAAACTGTTTTTT.

This clone was detected only once. The chain couples TRBV7-2 to TRBJ1-1; TRBD1 matches 10 bases. Germline V gene sequence: CDR1 SGHTA, CDR2 FQGNSA. The length of the CDR3 is 14 residues. J was trimmed by 6 bases and V by 5 bases; bases with no gene match: 6. CDR3 amino acids: CASSQDRGRAEAFF. CDR3 coding DNA: TGTGCCAGCAGCCAGGACAGGGGGAGAGCTGAAGCTTTCTTT.

This chain links TRBV7-2 with TRBJ2-7; 10 bases map to TRBD1. This CDR3 has 15 amino acids. Germline CDR1 is SGHTA and CDR2 is FQGNSA. V lost 4 bases, J lost 5 bases, and 8 bases stayed unmatched. This CDR3 is CASSSRDRGLDEQYF. For the CDR3, the DNA is TGTGCCAGCAGCTCCCGGGACAGGGGACTCGACGAGCAGTACTTC.

CDR3 loop: CASSYLAGDTEAFF. In DNA, the CDR3 is TGTGCCAGCAGTTACCTGGCCGGGGACACTGAAGCTTTCTTT. This chain uses TRBV6-5 with TRBJ1-1; D call uncertain. Between the trimmed V and J ends, which lost 2 bases and 3 bases, there was a span of 10 bases. The CDR3 loop spans 14 amino acids. From germline, CDR1 is MNHEY and CDR2 SVGAGI.